This is a list of T cell receptor beta chains from one sample in a study of CD8 T cells in ankylosing spondylitis. TCRdb re-derived calls from the 5' RACE reads in MiXCR, one entry per CDR3 protein. This sample has 200,000 to 250,000 distinct CDR3 sequences, with around 19% found just once. Sequenced sample: blood, either unsorted or a sorted T cell fraction (not recorded which). The receptors originated from a male donor with ankylosing spondylitis. Each CDR3 is given with its conserved first and last residue. A D gene is named only where the DNA matches it firmly. Size values are once, few and many counts, or a class for expanded clones, and some rows have none.

- many TRBJ1-1 TRBV4-1 CASSPKVGTEMNTEAFF TGCGCCAGCAGCCCTAAGGTCGGGACGGAAATGAACACTGAAGCTTTCTTT
TRBD2 - TRBJ2-3 TRBV9 CASSVQSGSPDTQYF TGTGCCAGCAGCGTTCAGAGCGGGAGCCCAGATACGCAGTATTTT
TRBD1 - TRBJ2-5 TRBV12-3/TRBV12-4 CASSGRTGEETQYF TGTGCCAGCAGTGGTCGGACAGGCGAAGAGACCCAGTACTTC
- few TRBJ1-5 TRBV15 CATSRAPGGDSNQPQHF TGTGCCACCAGCAGAGCCCCGGGCGGTGATAGCAATCAGCCCCAGCATTTT
TRBD1 - TRBJ1-5 TRBV5-8 CASSLGTDNQPQHF TGTGCCAGCAGCTTAGGGACAGACAATCAGCCCCAGCATTTT
TRBD2 - TRBJ2-5 TRBV5-1 CASSLNGLAGGPNQETQYF TGCGCCAGCAGCTTGAATGGACTAGCGGGGGGGCCAAACCAAGAGACCCAGTACTTC
TRBD2 - TRBJ2-3 TRBV5-6 CASSDGTSGSTDTQYF TGTGCCAGCAGCGACGGGACTAGCGGGAGCACAGATACGCAGTATTTT
- many TRBJ2-5 TRBV6-6 CASSTTETQYF TGTGCCAGCAGTACAACAGAGACCCAGTACTTC
TRBD2 many TRBJ2-5 TRBV29-1 CSVENPTSGQETQYF TGCAGCGTTGAGAATCCGACTAGCGGCCAAGAGACCCAGTACTTC
TRBD2 - TRBJ2-7 TRBV9 CASSPRLADRYEQYF TGTGCCAGCAGCCCACGACTAGCGGACCGCTACGAGCAGTACTTC
- - TRBJ2-3 TRBV4-3 CASSQDGGSTDTQYF TGCGCCAGCAGCCAAGATGGTGGAAGCACAGATACGCAGTATTTT
- - TRBJ2-1 TRBV5-1 CASSLWQNNEQFF TGCGCCAGCAGCTTGTGGCAGAACAATGAGCAGTTCTTC
TRBD1 - TRBJ2-1 TRBV20-1 CSARDPDRGWVYNEQFF TGCAGTGCTAGAGATCCCGACAGGGGGTGGGTATACAATGAGCAGTTCTTC
- few TRBJ1-1 TRBV9 CASSVAVNTEAFF TGTGCCAGCAGCGTAGCCGTGAACACTGAAGCTTTCTTT
TRBD1 - TRBJ1-6 TRBV15 CATSTRTGDNSPLHF TGTGCCACCAGCACCCGGACAGGGGACAATTCACCCCTCCACTTT
TRBD2 - TRBJ2-5 TRBV4-3 CASSQDRRTSGRLETQYF TGCGCCAGCAGCCAAGATAGGAGGACTAGCGGGAGATTAGAGACCCAGTACTTC
- few TRBJ2-2 TRBV7-6 CASSLEGHPDSSGELFF TGTGCCAGCAGCTTAGAGGGGCACCCCGATTCCTCCGGGGAGCTGTTTTTT
- - TRBJ2-2 TRBV12-5 CASGSSEAGELFF TGTGCTAGTGGATCTTCAGAGGCCGGGGAGCTGTTTTTT
- few TRBJ2-7 TRBV27 CASTPGPRHEQYF TGTGCCAGCACTCCAGGGCCGCGCCACGAGCAGTACTTC
- few TRBJ2-7 TRBV7-9 CASSLVLGPHEQYF TGTGCCAGCAGCTTAGTCTTGGGGCCCCACGAGCAGTACTTC
- few TRBJ2-7 TRBV27 CASSPLRGYEQYF TGTGCCAGCAGCCCCCTGAGGGGTTACGAGCAGTACTTC
- few TRBJ2-7 TRBV7-2 CASSLIPSNYEQYF TGTGCCAGCAGCTTAATTCCTAGTAACTACGAGCAGTACTTC
- - TRBJ1-2 TRBV6-5 CASSYSSDRNYGYTF TGTGCCAGCAGTTACTCTTCCGACAGGAACTATGGCTACACCTTC
- few TRBJ1-4 TRBV4-1 CASSLRGEKLFF TGCGCCAGCAGCCTTAGGGGTGAAAAACTGTTTTTT
- few TRBJ2-2 TRBV20-1 CSARDHGGNTGELFF TGCAGTGCTAGAGATCACGGGGGAAACACCGGGGAGCTGTTTTTT
- - TRBJ2-1 TRBV9 CASSEGDTLGDEQFF TGTGCCAGCAGCGAAGGGGACACATTGGGGGATGAGCAGTTCTTC
- few TRBJ2-7 TRBV7-9 CASSLSTGAYEQYF TGTGCCAGCAGCTTATCGACAGGAGCCTACGAGCAGTACTTC
- - TRBJ2-5 TRBV5-6 CASSLAAGQETQYF TGTGCCAGCAGCTTGGCGGCAGGCCAAGAGACCCAGTACTTC
TRBD2 - TRBJ2-1 TRBV19 CASSMMGTSGEQFF TGTGCCAGTAGTATGATGGGGACTAGCGGGGAGCAGTTCTTC
- - TRBJ2-1 TRBV12-3/TRBV12-4 CASSEGRDYNEQFF TGTGCCAGCAGCGAAGGGCGGGACTACAATGAGCAGTTCTTC
- - TRBJ2-1 TRBV9 CASSVWGIDEQFF TGTGCCAGCAGCGTGTGGGGGATTGATGAGCAGTTCTTC
- - TRBJ1-2 TRBV4-3 CASSQVGHNTNYGYTF TGCGCCAGCAGCCAAGTCGGACATAATACTAACTATGGCTACACCTTC
TRBD2 - TRBJ2-7 TRBV28 CASRWTSGAYEQYF TGTGCCAGCAGATGGACTAGCGGAGCCTACGAGCAGTACTTC
- - TRBJ2-5 TRBV29-1 CSVEVPWGGDKRETQYF TGCAGCGTTGAAGTTCCCTGGGGGGGGGACAAGCGAGAGACCCAGTACTTC
- - TRBJ2-1 TRBV4-3 CASSQDFGQNSYNEQFF TGCGCCAGCAGCCAAGATTTCGGACAGAACTCCTACAATGAGCAGTTCTTC
- few TRBJ1-2 TRBV6-1 CASSELQGTIADYGYTF TGTGCCAGCAGTGAACTCCAGGGTACCATCGCGGACTATGGCTACACCTTC
- few TRBJ2-3 TRBV7-3 CASRNHGSDTQYF TGTGCCAGCAGAAATCATGGGAGTGATACGCAGTATTTT
- - TRBJ2-7 TRBV11-2 CASSDQLLSHEQYF TGTGCCAGCAGCGATCAACTTCTTTCCCACGAGCAGTACTTC
- many TRBJ2-5 TRBV12-3/TRBV12-4 CASSSVGGAETQYF TGTGCCAGCAGCTCCGTGGGGGGGGCAGAGACCCAGTACTTC
TRBD2 - TRBJ2-5 TRBV29-1 CSAQRGVWGQETQYF TGCAGCGCCCAACGGGGGGTCTGGGGTCAAGAGACCCAGTACTTC
- few TRBJ1-1 TRBV4-1 CASSQEYREKDWGEAFF TGCGCCAGCAGCCAAGAGTACAGGGAGAAAGATTGGGGTGAAGCTTTCTTT
- - TRBJ1-1 TRBV7-9 CASSSRDPPSGTEAFF TGTGCCAGCAGCTCCCGGGACCCCCCTTCGGGCACTGAAGCTTTCTTT
- - TRBJ2-3 TRBV12-3/TRBV12-4 CASSFLSGEWGTDTQYF TGTGCCAGCAGTTTTCTTTCAGGGGAGTGGGGCACAGATACGCAGTATTTT
- - TRBJ2-7 TRBV21-1 CASLGCPFLYEQYF TGTGCTAGCTTAGGGTGCCCGTTTCTCTACGAGCAGTACTTC
TRBD2 - TRBJ2-3 TRBV24-1 CVGTRGPDTQYF TGTGTTGGGACTAGAGGACCAGATACGCAGTATTTT
TRBD1 - TRBJ1-1 TRBV6-5 CASSYSNRGNTEAFF TGTGCCAGCAGTTACTCGAACAGGGGGAACACTGAAGCTTTCTTT
TRBD1 - TRBJ2-7 TRBV7-6 CASSTWDRDYEQYF TGTGCCAGCAGCACCTGGGACAGGGACTACGAGCAGTACTTC
- few TRBJ1-2 TRBV2 CASSEAVEDYYGYTF TGTGCCAGCAGTGAAGCGGTCGAGGATTACTATGGCTACACCTTC
- - TRBJ2-1 TRBV5-6 CASSLPSSHEQFF TGTGCCAGCAGCTTGCCTAGTTCTCATGAGCAGTTCTTC
- few TRBJ1-1 TRBV29-1 CSAARRNTEAFF TGCAGCGCAGCCCGGCGTAACACTGAAGCTTTCTTT
- - TRBJ2-5 TRBV7-9 CASSGRAAETQYF TGTGCCAGCAGCGGCCGGGCCGCGGAGACCCAGTACTTC